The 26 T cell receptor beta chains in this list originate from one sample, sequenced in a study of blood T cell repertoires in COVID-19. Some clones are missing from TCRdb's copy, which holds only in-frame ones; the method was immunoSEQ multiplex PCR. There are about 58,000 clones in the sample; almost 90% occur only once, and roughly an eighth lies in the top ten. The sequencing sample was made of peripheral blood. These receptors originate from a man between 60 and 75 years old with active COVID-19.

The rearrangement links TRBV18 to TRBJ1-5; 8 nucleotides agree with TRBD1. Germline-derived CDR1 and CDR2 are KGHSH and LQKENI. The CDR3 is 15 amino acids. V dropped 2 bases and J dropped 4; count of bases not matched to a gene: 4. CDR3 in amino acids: CASSPGTGWNQPQHF. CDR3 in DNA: TGTGCCAGCTCACCAGGGACAGGCTGGAATCAGCCCCAGCATTTT.

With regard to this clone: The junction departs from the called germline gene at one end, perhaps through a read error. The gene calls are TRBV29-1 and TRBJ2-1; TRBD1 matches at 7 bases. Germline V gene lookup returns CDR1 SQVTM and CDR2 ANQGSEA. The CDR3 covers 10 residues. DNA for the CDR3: TGCAGCGTCCCGGGACAGACACCCGTCTTC. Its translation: CSVPGQTPVF.

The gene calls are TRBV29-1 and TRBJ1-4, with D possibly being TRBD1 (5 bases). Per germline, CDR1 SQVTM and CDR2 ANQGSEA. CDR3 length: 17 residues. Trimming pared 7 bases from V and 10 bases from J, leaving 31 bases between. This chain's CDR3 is CSALNDAGRGDIGKLFF. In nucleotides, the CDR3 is TGCAGCGCGTTAAATGATGCAGGGCGGGGAGACATAGGAAAACTGTTTTTT. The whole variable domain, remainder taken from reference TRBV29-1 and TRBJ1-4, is SAVISQKPSRDICQRGTSLTIQCQVDSQVTMMFWYRQQPGQSLTLIATANQGSEATYESGFVIDKFPISRPNLTFSTLTVSNMSPEDSSIYLCSALNDAGRGDIGKLFFGSGTQLSVL.

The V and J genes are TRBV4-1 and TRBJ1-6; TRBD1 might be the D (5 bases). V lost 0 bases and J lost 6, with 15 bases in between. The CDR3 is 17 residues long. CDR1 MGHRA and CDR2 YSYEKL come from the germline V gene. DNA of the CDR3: TGCGCCAGCAGCCAAGAGAGGGGCAGGGAGGGTAATTCACCCCTCCACTTT. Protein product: CASSQERGREGNSPLHF.

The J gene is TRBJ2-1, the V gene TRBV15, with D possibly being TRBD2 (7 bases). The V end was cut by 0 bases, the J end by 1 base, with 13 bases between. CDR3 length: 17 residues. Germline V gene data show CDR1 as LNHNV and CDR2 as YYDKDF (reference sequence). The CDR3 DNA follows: TGTGCCACCAGCAGAGAATCGGCGGGGGCTTCCTACAATGAGCAGTTCTTC. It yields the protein CATSRESAGASYNEQFF.

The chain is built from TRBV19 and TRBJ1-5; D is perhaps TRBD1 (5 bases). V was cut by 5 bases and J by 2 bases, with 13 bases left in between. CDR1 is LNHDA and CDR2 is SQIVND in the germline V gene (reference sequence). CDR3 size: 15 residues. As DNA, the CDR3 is TGTGCCAGTAGTTGGGGGGGAGGCGGCAATCAGCCCCAGCATTTT. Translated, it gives CASSWGGGGNQPQHF.

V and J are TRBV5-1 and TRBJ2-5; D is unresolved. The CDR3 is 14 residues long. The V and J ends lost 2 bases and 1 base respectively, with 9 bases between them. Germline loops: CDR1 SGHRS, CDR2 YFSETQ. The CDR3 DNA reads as TGCGCCAGCAGCTTTTCACAGTCCCAAGAGACCCAGTACTTC. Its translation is CASSFSQSQETQYF.

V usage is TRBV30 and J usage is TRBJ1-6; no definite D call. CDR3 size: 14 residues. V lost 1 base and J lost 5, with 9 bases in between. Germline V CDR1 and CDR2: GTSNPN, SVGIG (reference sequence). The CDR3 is CAWSGGMDNSPLHF. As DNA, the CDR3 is TGTGCCTGGAGTGGCGGGATGGATAATTCACCCCTCCACTTT.

This CDR3 is CASSATGRNYGYTF. CDR3 DNA sequence: TGTGCCAGCAGTGCGACAGGGCGAAACTATGGCTACACCTTC. V usage is TRBV27 and J usage is TRBJ1-2; 7 bases fit TRBD1. CDR1 is MNHEY and CDR2 is SMNVEV in the germline V gene (reference sequence). This CDR3 comprises 14 residues. Losses at the gene ends were 5 bases for V and 2 bases for J; bases not matched to a gene: 5.

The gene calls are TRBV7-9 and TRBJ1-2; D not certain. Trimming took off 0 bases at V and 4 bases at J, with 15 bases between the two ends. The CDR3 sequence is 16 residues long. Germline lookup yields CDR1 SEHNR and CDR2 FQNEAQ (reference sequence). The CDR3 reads CASSLASVGLLYGYTF. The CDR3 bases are TGTGCCAGCAGCTTAGCGAGCGTGGGTCTCCTCTATGGCTACACCTTC.

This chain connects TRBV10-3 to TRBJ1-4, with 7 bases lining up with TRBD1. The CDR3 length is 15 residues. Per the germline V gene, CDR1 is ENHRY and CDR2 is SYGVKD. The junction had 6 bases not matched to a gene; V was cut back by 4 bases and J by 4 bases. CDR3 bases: TGTGCCATCAGTGCGAGGGACAGCCATAATGAAAAACTGTTTTTT. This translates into CAISARDSHNEKLFF.

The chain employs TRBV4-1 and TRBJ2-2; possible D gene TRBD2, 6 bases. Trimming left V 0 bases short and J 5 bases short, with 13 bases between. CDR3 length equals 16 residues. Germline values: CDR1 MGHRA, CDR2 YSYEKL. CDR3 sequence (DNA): TGCGCCAGCAGCCAAGACCGACTAGTGAGTACCGGGGAGCTGTTTTTT. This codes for CASSQDRLVSTGELFF.

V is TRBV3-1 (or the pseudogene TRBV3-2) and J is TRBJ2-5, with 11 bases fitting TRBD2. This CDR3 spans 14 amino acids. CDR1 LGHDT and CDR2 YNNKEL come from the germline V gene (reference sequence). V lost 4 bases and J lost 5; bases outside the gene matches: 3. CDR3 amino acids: CASSLAGGMETQYF. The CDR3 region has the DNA TGTGCCAGCAGCCTAGCGGGAGGGATGGAGACCCAGTACTTC.

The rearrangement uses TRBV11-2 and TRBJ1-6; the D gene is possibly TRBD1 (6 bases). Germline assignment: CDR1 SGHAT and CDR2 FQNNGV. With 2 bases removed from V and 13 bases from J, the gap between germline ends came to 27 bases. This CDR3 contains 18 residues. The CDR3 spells CASSLTGRDRFGSHPLHF. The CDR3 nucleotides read TGTGCCAGCAGCTTAACCGGGCGAGACAGGTTCGGGTCGCATCCCCTCCACTTT.

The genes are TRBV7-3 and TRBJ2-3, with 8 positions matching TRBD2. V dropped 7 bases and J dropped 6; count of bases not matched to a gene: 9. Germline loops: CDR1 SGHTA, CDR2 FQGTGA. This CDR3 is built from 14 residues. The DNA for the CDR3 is TGTGCCAGCAAAGGAGCGGGGGTTCGGGATACGCAGTATTTT. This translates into CASKGAGVRDTQYF.

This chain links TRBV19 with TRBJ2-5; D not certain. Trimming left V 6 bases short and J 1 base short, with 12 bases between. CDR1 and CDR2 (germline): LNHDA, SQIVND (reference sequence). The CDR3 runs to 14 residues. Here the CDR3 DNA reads TGTGCCAGTAGCAAAACTGTACTCCAAGAGACCCAGTACTTC. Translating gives CASSKTVLQETQYF.

The CDR3 here is CASSPFGGNYGYTF. DNA of the CDR3: TGTGCCAGCAGCCCCTTCGGGGGTAACTATGGCTACACCTTC. This chain connects TRBV11-2 to TRBJ1-2; tentatively, D is TRBD1 (5 bases). This CDR3 region has 14 residues. Germline CDR1 and CDR2: SGHAT and FQNNGV. V lost 5 bases to trimming and J lost 1 base, with 11 bases between them.

The CDR3 spells CASSLGVNYGYTF. In DNA, the CDR3 is TGCGCCAGCAGCTTGGGAGTTAACTATGGCTACACCTTC. The chain couples TRBV5-1 to TRBJ1-2; D is unresolved. Germline V gene sequence: CDR1 SGHRS, CDR2 YFSETQ. Trimming pared 0 bases from V and 1 base from J, leaving 4 bases between. This CDR3 has 13 amino acids. Full variable domain (outside the CDR3, taken from reference TRBV5-1 and TRBJ1-2): KAGVTQTPRYLIKTRGQQVTLSCSPISGHRSVSWYQQTPGQGLQFLFEYFSETQRNKGNFPGRFSGRQFSNSRSEMNVSTLELGDSALYLCASSLGVNYGYTFGSGTRLTVV.

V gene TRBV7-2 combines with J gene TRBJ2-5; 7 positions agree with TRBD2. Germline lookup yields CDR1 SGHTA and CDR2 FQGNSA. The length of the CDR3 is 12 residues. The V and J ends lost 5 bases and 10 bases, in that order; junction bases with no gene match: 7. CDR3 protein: CASSPTGGNQYF. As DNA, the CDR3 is TGTGCCAGCAGCCCCACCGGGGGGAACCAGTACTTC.

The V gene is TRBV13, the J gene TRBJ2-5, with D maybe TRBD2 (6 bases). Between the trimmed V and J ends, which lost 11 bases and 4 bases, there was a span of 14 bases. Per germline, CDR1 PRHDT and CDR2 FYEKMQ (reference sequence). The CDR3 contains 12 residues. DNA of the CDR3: TGTGCCTGTGAGACTAGAGGAGAGACCCAGTACTTC. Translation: CACETRGETQYF.

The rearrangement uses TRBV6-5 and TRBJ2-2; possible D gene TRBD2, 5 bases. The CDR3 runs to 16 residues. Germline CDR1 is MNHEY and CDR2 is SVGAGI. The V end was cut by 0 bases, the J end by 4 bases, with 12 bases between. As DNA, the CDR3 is TGTGCCAGCAGTTACTCGATTCGGGCGGGCACCGGGGAGCTGTTTTTT. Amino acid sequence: CASSYSIRAGTGELFF.

This CDR3 is CASSQIVRGNQETQYF. CDR3 sequence (DNA): TGTGCCAGCAGCCAAATAGTGAGGGGGAACCAAGAGACCCAGTACTTC. The chain employs TRBV3-1 (or the pseudogene TRBV3-2) and TRBJ2-5; possibly TRBD1 for D (6 bases). V was shortened by 2 bases and J by 0 bases, with 13 bases between the two germline ends. Looked up from germline, CDR1 is LGHDT and CDR2 is YNNKEL (reference sequence). There are 16 residues in the CDR3.

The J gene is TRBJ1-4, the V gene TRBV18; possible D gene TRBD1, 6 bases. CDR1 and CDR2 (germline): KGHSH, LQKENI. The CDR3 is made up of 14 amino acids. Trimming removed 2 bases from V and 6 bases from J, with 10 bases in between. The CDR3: CASSPTRGDEKLFF. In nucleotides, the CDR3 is TGTGCCAGCTCACCAACCAGGGGAGATGAAAAACTGTTTTTT.

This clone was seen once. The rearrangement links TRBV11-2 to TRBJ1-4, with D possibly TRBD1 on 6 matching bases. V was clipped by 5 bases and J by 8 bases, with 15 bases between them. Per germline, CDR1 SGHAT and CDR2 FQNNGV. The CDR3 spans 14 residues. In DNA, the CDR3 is TGTGCCAGCAGCCTCGGGACAATTGGGGAAAAACTGTTTTTT. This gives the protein CASSLGTIGEKLFF.

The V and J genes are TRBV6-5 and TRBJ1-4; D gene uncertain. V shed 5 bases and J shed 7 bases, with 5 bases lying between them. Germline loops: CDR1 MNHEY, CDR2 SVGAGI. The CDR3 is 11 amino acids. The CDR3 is CASSTSEKLFF. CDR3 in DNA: TGTGCCAGCAGTACGAGTGAAAAACTGTTTTTT.

The CDR3 bases are TGCAGCGTTGAACCTCTGACAGGTATTTCTTCCGAGCAGTACTTC. It is translated as CSVEPLTGISSEQYF. The V gene is TRBV29-1, the J gene TRBJ2-7, with D tentatively TRBD1 (6 bases). The CDR3 sequence is 15 residues long. V was pared by 2 bases and J by 6 bases, with 20 bases between. Germline CDR1 is SQVTM and CDR2 is ANQGSEA.